The 14 T cell receptor beta chains below were found in one sample sequenced in a study of vaccination and CD4 T cells after COVID-19 (dated by TCRdb to between 2021 and 2022). Libraries were prepared through PCR. Sequencing took place on an Illumina iSeq 100. DNA from cultured CD4+ T cells underwent TCR sequencing with the Oncomine TCR Beta short-read assay at the Johns Hopkins FTIC core. The public reads were run again by TCRdb, first through fastp at Q25 and then through MiXCR, and only productive beta chains were kept. Each CDR3 protein appears once, grouped with its most common genes and DNA. The sample contains around 17,000 distinct CDR3 sequences, over 45% of them found a single time. 20% of the sample comes from the top ten. The time point label for this specimen denotes: late sampling 161 to 241 days after vaccination in a few convalescent patients. The sample's treatment or condition, from its label and the paper: approximately 11-day PBMC culture with coronavirus spike peptide pools or control peptides (ViraFEST assay).

Antigens of these TCRs are unknown. The sequences come from CD4+ T cells from blood, cultured in vitro, collected about 7 months after SARS-CoV-2 vaccination. Receptors originate from a human donor who had recovered from COVID-19.

The chain links TRBV20-1 to TRBJ1-2; the D gene is possibly TRBD1 (5 bases). The CDR3 contains 15 residues. Looked up from germline, CDR1 is DFQATT and CDR2 is SNEGSKA (reference sequence). V lost 1 base to trimming and J lost 0 bases, with 12 bases between them. As DNA, the CDR3 is TGCAGTGCTAGAGGTTTTCAGACAGCTAACTATGGCTACACCTTC. Its protein is CSARGFQTANYGYTF.

DNA of the CDR3: TGTGCCAGCAGCTCGCGTACGGGATTTTCTAATGGCTACACCTTC. Encoded protein: CASSSRTGFSNGYTF. The chain uses TRBV7-6 and TRBJ1-2; D gene unclear. Looked up from germline, CDR1 is SGHVS and CDR2 is FNYEAQ. The CDR3 contains 15 residues. V gave up 4 bases and J gave up 6 bases, with 18 bases separating them.

The chain links TRBV7-2 to TRBJ2-1; 7 bases agree with TRBD2. J gave up 2 bases and V 1 base, and 5 bases lay outside the gene matches. Germline values: CDR1 SGHTA, CDR2 FQGNSA. The CDR3 totals 16 residues. The CDR3 sequence: CASSLVGGRTYNEQFF. DNA for the CDR3: TGTGCCAGCAGCTTAGTTGGCGGGAGAACCTACAATGAGCAGTTCTTC.

This chain uses TRBV20-1 with TRBJ2-5; D is possibly TRBD1 (6 bases). This CDR3 has 15 amino acids. V gave up 5 bases and J gave up 0 bases, with 16 bases separating them. CDR1 DFQATT and CDR2 SNEGSKA come from the germline V gene (reference sequence). CDR3 in DNA: TGCAGTGCTGGGGGCCGTGAGTGGTACCAAGAGACCCAGTACTTC. It encodes CSAGGREWYQETQYF.

This clonotype was recorded a few times. J is TRBJ1-2 and V is TRBV15; D not resolved. The CDR3 sequence is 18 residues long. Germline V gene data show CDR1 as LNHNV and CDR2 as YYDKDF (reference sequence). V was trimmed by 3 bases and J by 0 bases, leaving 20 bases between them. Here the CDR3 reads CATSRGGRAEVTNYGYTF. The CDR3 nucleotides are TGTGCCACCAGCAGGGGTGGTCGGGCAGAAGTTACTAACTATGGCTACACCTTC.

The genes are TRBV4-2 and TRBJ1-2, with D possibly TRBD1 on 5 matching bases. CDR3 length: 15 amino acids. Trimming removed 0 bases at V and 4 bases at J, with 12 bases between. In germline, CDR1 is LGHNA, CDR2 YNFKEQ. CDR3 coding DNA: TGTGCCAGCAGCCAAGATGGGGGAAGGAGCTATGGCTACACCTTC. This gives the protein CASSQDGGRSYGYTF.

This clonotype appeared a single time. Germline and junction disagree at one end, which may indicate a read error. This rearrangement joins TRBV7-3 to TRBJ2-2; the match to TRBD2 covers 11 bases. This CDR3 has 16 amino acids. The germline V gene has CDR1 SGHTA and CDR2 FQGTGA. CDR3 DNA: TGCGCCAGCAGCTCCCTAGCGGGAGGTATTACCGGGGAGCTGTTTTTT. It yields the protein CASSSLAGGITGELFF.

V gene TRBV28 combines with J gene TRBJ2-7; the match to TRBD1 covers 8 bases. V lost 5 bases, J lost 4 bases, and 7 bases stayed unmatched. The CDR3 is 14 amino acids. CDR1 is MDHEN and CDR2 is SYDVKM in the germline V gene. CDR3 nucleotide sequence: TGTGCCAGCAGTCGACAGGGGAATCATTACGAGCAGTACTTC. Translation gives CASSRQGNHYEQYF. Supplemented by reference TRBV28 and TRBJ2-7, the full variable domain reads DVKVTQSSRYLVKRTGEKVFLECVQDMDHENMFWYRQDPGLGLRLIYFSYDVKMKEKGDIPEGYSVSREKKERFSLILESASTNQTSMYLCASSRQGNHYEQYFGPGTRLTVT.

The sample holds a few counts of this clonotype. V gene TRBV29-1 combines with J gene TRBJ1-6; D ambiguous. The CDR3 length is 14 residues. Germline V gene sequence: CDR1 SQVTM, CDR2 ANQGSEA. Between the trimmed V and J ends, which lost 7 bases and 0 bases, there was a span of 10 bases. Here the CDR3 reads CSALVSSYNSPLHF. In DNA form, the CDR3 reads TGCAGCGCACTAGTGAGCTCCTATAATTCACCCCTCCACTTT.

The sample holds a few counts of this clonotype. CDR3 residues: CASSLRAGKEYF. The CDR3, as DNA: TGTGCCAGCAGCTTACGGGCGGGGAAGGAGTACTTC. The chain employs TRBV7-2 and TRBJ2-5, with a tentative D call TRBD2 (6 bases). With 2 bases removed from V and 12 bases from J, the gap between germline ends came to 13 bases. The CDR3 extends over 12 amino acids. The germline CDR1 and CDR2 sequences are SGHTA and FQGNSA. Complete variable domain (other parts from reference TRBV7-2 and TRBJ2-5): GAGVSQSPSNKVTEKGKDVELRCDPISGHTALYWYRQSLGQGLEFLIYFQGNSAPDKSGLPSDRFSAERTGGSVSTLTIQRTQQEDSAVYLCASSLRAGKEYFGPGTRLLVL.

The chain recombines TRBV7-3 with TRBJ2-1; 10 nucleotides line up with TRBD2. V dropped 1 base and J dropped 12; count of bases not matched to a gene: 9. The CDR3 runs 15 residues. Germline CDR1 is SGHTA and CDR2 is FQGTGA. CDR3: CASSLRLAGISGQFF. CDR3 sequence (DNA): TGTGCCAGCAGCTTAAGACTAGCGGGTATTTCTGGGCAGTTCTTC.

V and J are TRBV6-2 or TRBV6-3 and TRBJ2-7; perhaps D is TRBD1 or TRBD2 (5 bases each). V was pared by 3 bases and J by 5 bases, with 14 bases between. Germline V gene sequence: CDR1 MNHEY, CDR2 SVGEGT. This CDR3 is built from 14 residues. The CDR3 nucleotides are TGTGCCAGCAGTTATCTGGGACCCCTCAACGAGCAGTACTTC. As protein: CASSYLGPLNEQYF.

This clonotype was observed a single time. J is TRBJ1-2 and V is TRBV15; D may be TRBD1 (5 bases). Germline V gives CDR1 LNHNV, CDR2 YYDKDF (reference sequence). The CDR3 totals 13 residues. Trimming shortened V by 2 bases and J by 2 bases, and 6 bases separated the two germline ends. CDR3 sequence: CATSRSGNYGYTF. The DNA of the CDR3 is TGTGCCACCAGCAGATCAGGGAACTATGGCTACACCTTC.

This chain joins TRBV7-9 and TRBJ2-1, with 9 bases identical to TRBD2. Germline V gene data show CDR1 as SEHNR and CDR2 as FQNEAQ (reference sequence). V shed 5 bases and J 6 bases; nucleotides not matched to a gene: 8. The CDR3 length is 15 residues. CDR3 DNA: TGTGCCAGCAGCCCCCCGGGACTAGCTGTCAATGAGCAGTTCTTC. It translates to CASSPPGLAVNEQFF.